The entry below describes one TCR beta chain. This clonotype was detected many times. No cognate antigen has been identified for it. Per-nucleotide qualities are absent, and no much larger clonotype sits a single base away. The treatment or condition tag for this specimen amounts to: live attenuated yellow fever vaccine strain. At every blood-draw timepoint, two biological replicates of bulk PBMCs were collected. A standard Ficoll-Paque protocol was used to isolate PBMCs from peripheral blood. TriZol was used to extract RNA from bulk PBMCs, CD4 and CD8 fractions, and dextramer-positive and dextramer-negative fractions. This sample was included in a study of T cells after yellow fever vaccination (dated by TCRdb to 2018 to 2020). About the investigation overall: Libraries from fractions with low cell numbers were prepared with the SMART-Seq v4 Ultra Low Input RNA kit. To follow T-cell clones before and after both primary and booster YFV17D yellow fever vaccination, bulk TCR alpha and beta repertoires underwent longitudinal sequencing. Two healthy male donors, one aged 18 to 30 and one aged 30 to 40 years, made up the cohort. Bulk PBMC replicates and cell subsets were isolated from blood drawn at multiple timepoints before and after both primary and secondary immunization.

TCR cDNA was synthesized by 5'RACE template switching, which introduced a universal primer site and unique molecular identifiers. Priming for cDNA synthesis came from both the TCR alpha and TCR beta constant segments. Library amplification used two PCR steps, and the second PCR step added sample barcodes and sequencing adapters. Sequencing of libraries was performed on Illumina HiSeq 2500 (2x100 bp) or NovaSeq (2x150 bp). As for the original processing: Reads were demultiplexed and collapsed into UMI consensus sequences with MIGEC, and V(D)J alignment was performed with MiXCR. Using edgeR on replicate PBMC samples, clonotypes were called vaccine-responding if FDR was below 0.01 and the log2 fold change was above 5 up to day 15. Bulk clonotypes were assigned CD4 or CD8 identity according to which sequenced CD4 or CD8 repertoire held them at higher abundance. TCRdb reprocessed the public reads (quality trimming at Q25 with fastp, clone calling with MiXCR) and kept in-frame beta chains. Each record represents a unique CDR3 protein, reported with the most common genes and DNA among its rows. None of the V and J calls come from the authors' own analysis; TCRdb made them. The sample records a few hundred thousand distinct CDR3 sequences, about 19% of which are singletons. The ten top clones hold about 13% of the sample.

General study outcomes and caveats: A small share of clonotypes occurred in both CD4 and CD8 compartments, likely arising from convergent recombination. After the booster, most of the clones that had expanded following primary vaccination were detected again (almost 98% of CD4 and around 87% of CD8), which suggests that memory was broadly maintained. The study included only a couple of donors, which limits how far the findings can be generalized. FACS-sorted repertoires could contain abundant contaminating clonotypes from the bulk population, so computational filtering was required. The secondary T-cell response was found to be weaker but faster than the primary response, with a peak reached on day 5 rather than on day 15.

The cysteine opens and the phenylalanine closes a CDR3 of 15 amino acids. This entry keeps only the CDR3 DNA: 45 bases, framed from base 1. CDR1 SGHTA and CDR2 FQGNSA were looked up in the germline V gene. Relative to germline, V is 7 bases shorter and J is 0 bases shorter, with 16 bases between their ends. The material was PBMCs, obtained 15 days after the yellow fever booster vaccination. Recombination connected TRBV7-2 to TRBJ2-7; the D gene could be TRBD1 or TRBD2, each one agreeing over 5 bases. The sequence was obtained from a man aged 30-40 years who received the YFV17D yellow fever vaccine. The CDR3 region reads CASTSSRGSSYEQYF. The sequenced DNA is TGTGCCAGCACCTCTAGCCGGGGCAGCTCCTACGAGCAGTACTTC.